This TCR beta chain emerged from a study of blood T cell repertoires in COVID-19. Study in general: PBMCs, B-cell-depleted T cells, or T cells were the source of the cDNA or gDNA that made up the material.

In germline, CDR1 is SGHNT, CDR2 YYREEE (reference sequence). V was clipped by 5 bases and J by 2 bases; unmatched bases: 7. The CDR3 has 14 amino acids. Recruited during active infection, patients (from Seattle) were subsequently followed longitudinally. The repertoire was sequenced with immunoSEQ multiplex PCR; TCRdb's copy has only in-frame clones and lacks some. The sample consists of approximately 400,000 clones, approximately 90% of them appearing once. The clonotype was recovered from a woman aged 45 to 65 with COVID-19, enrolled during active disease. V is TRBV5-4 and J is TRBJ2-7; TRBD1 matches at 7 bases. The sample comprised peripheral blood. CDR3 sequence reads: CASRLSTGPYEQYF. DNA of the CDR3: TGTGCCAGCAGGCTCTCGACAGGGCCCTACGAGCAGTACTTC.